This TCR beta chain was retrieved from a study of blood T cell repertoires in COVID-19. Method: immunoSEQ multiplex PCR; TCRdb's copy keeps in-frame clones and lacks some. The sample holds about 320,000 clones, approximately 90% seen once. Trimming took 4 bases from V and 7 from J, leaving 22 bases between them. The CDR3 loop spans 15 amino acids. Germline V gives CDR1 GTSNPN, CDR2 SVGIG (reference sequence). The sequence derives from a woman in her 30s who had been exposed to COVID-19. The sample taken for sequencing was PBMCs or T cells enriched from blood (not recorded which). V is TRBV30 and J is TRBJ1-2, with a possible D match to TRBD1 (6 bases). The CDR3 DNA sequence: TGTGCCTGGATGGCGGGGGGCGCGGGATTTTCTGGCTACACCTTC. It is translated as CAWMAGGAGFSGYTF.